Listed below are T cell receptor beta chains from one sample, sequenced in a study of cytomegalovirus exposure and HLA in healthy donors. Profiled with immunoSEQ multiplex PCR; TCRdb holds only in-frame clones, not every one. The sample consists of roughly 110,000 clones, around 85% of them appearing once. The sample was PBMCs. These receptor sequences come from a man aged 25-45 years in good health and CMV-seronegative. Both conserved end residues are part of each CDR3.

18	TRBJ2-2	TRBV4-1	CASSQDRVGLAGVGELFF
13	TRBJ2-3	TRBV7-9	CASSSASTGTQYF
15	TRBJ2-3	TRBV7-6	CASSVGQGHPMTQYF
15	TRBJ1-4	TRBV30	CAWRIPGTGNEKLFF
15	TRBJ2-1	TRBV13	CASSSRGLADNEQFF
15	TRBJ2-7	TRBV4-1	CASSQDQGAGVEQYF
13	TRBJ2-5	TRBV10-2	CASSELTGATQYF
16	TRBJ1-2	TRBV4-2	CASSLAGTGKNYGYTF
13	TRBJ1-5	TRBV10-3	CAISGTSSQPQHF
14	TRBJ2-7	TRBV27	CASSSTGGAYEQYF
13	TRBJ2-5	TRBV2	CASQDRAQETQYF
11	TRBJ2-2	TRBV19	CASSPAGELFF
15	TRBJ1-1	TRBV6-1	CASSDRGQGNTEAFF
20	TRBJ2-7	TRBV5-4	CASSPGGYSGGAPSSYEQYF
14	TRBJ2-3	TRBV19	CASYPPGATDTQYF
12	TRBJ2-1	TRBV30	CAWSAQEGEQFF
12	TRBJ1-1	TRBV4-1	CASSILGGSAFF
15	TRBJ2-1	TRBV30	CAWSVLGQGVSEQFF
11	TRBJ2-5	TRBV6-5	CAIGTGETQYF
12	TRBJ2-5	TRBV30	CALDRGRETQYF
14	TRBJ1-1	TRBV5-1	CASSLMQGQFEAFF
14	TRBJ2-7	TRBV9	CASSPLGGSYEQYF
13	TRBJ2-3	TRBV7-7	CASSLGLADTQYF
16	TRBJ2-6	TRBV21-1	CASSKNPWPGANVLTF
13	TRBJ1-6	TRBV6-5	CASRPGHVVPLHF
11	TRBJ1-2	TRBV5-6	CASSLADGYTF
17	TRBJ2-5	TRBV4-1	CASSPPWTPTGKETQYF
14	TRBJ2-1	TRBV30	CAGWNLGPYNEQFF
16	TRBJ2-7	TRBV4-1	CASSRLPLEVVYEQYF
11	TRBJ2-7	TRBV2	CASREYYEQYF
14	TRBJ1-1	TRBV6-5	CASIRDRGSTEAFF
14	TRBJ2-7	TRBV7-9	CASSVAGGAYEQYF
19	TRBJ2-1	TRBV2	CASRSGLGLAENSYNEQFF
14	TRBJ2-1	TRBV14	CASSQDRGWDEQFF
14	TRBJ1-1	TRBV19	CASSIGTGGTEAFF
13	TRBJ1-1	TRBV29-1	CSARGPLNTEAFF
13	TRBJ2-7	TRBV7-2	CASSLLGSYEQYF
16	TRBJ1-2	TRBV9	CASSGYGGENTYGYTF
14	TRBJ2-7	TRBV11-1	CASSPRGEPYEQYF
15	TRBJ2-1	TRBV6-1	CASSHGTGLYNEQFF